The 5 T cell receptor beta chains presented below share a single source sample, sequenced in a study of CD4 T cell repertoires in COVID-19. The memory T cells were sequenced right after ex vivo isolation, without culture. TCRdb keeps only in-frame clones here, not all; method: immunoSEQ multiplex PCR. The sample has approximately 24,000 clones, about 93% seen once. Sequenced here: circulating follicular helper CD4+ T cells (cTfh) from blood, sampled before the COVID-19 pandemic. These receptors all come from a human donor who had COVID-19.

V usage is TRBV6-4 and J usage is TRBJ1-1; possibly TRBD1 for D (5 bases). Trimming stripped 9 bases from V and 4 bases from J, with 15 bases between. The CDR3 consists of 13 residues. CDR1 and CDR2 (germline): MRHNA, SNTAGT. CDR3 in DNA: TGTGCCAGGTTGGGTAGGGGTCTCACTGAAGCTTTCTTT. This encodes CARLGRGLTEAFF.

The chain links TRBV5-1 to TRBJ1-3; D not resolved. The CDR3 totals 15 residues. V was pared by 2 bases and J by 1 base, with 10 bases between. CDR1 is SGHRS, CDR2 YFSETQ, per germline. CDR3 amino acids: CASSLSSGSGNTIYF. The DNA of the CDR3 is TGCGCCAGCAGCTTATCCTCGGGGTCTGGAAACACCATATATTTT.

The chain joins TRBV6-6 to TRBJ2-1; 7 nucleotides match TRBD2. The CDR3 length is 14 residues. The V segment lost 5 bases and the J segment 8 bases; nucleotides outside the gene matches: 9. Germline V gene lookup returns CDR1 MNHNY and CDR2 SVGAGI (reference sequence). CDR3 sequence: CASSGPTSRDEQFF. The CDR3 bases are TGTGCCAGCAGTGGACCGACTAGCAGGGATGAGCAGTTCTTC.

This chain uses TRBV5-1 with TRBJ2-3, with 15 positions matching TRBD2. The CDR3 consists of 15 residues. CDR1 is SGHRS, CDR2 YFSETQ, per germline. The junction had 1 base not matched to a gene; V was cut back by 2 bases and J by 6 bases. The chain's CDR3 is CASSLGTSGRDTQYF. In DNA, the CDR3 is TGCGCCAGCAGCTTAGGGACTAGCGGGAGGGATACGCAGTATTTT.

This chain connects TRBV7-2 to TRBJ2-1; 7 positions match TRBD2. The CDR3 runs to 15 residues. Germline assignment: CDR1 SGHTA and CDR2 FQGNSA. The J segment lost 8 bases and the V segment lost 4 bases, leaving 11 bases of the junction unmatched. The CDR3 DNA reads TGTGCCAGCAGCTCCTATAGCGGGTCTGGGGATGAGCAGTTCTTC. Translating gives CASSSYSGSGDEQFF.